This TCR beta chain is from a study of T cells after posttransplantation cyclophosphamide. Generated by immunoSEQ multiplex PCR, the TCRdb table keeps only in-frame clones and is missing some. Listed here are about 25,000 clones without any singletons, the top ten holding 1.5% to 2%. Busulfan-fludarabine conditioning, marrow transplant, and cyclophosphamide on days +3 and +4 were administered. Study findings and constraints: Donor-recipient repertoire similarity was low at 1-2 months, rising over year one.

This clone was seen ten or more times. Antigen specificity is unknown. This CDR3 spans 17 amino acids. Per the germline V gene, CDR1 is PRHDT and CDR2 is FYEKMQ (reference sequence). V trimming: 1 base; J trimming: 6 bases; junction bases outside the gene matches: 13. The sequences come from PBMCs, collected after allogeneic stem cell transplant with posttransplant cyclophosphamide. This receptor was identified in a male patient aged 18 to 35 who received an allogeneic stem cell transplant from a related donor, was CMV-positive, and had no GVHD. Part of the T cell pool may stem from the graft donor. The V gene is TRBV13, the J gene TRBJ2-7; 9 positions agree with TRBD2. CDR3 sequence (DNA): TGTGCCAGCAGCTTAGAGGTATTGCGGGGGGGCCAGGGCGAGCAGTACTTC. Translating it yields CASSLEVLRGGQGEQYF.